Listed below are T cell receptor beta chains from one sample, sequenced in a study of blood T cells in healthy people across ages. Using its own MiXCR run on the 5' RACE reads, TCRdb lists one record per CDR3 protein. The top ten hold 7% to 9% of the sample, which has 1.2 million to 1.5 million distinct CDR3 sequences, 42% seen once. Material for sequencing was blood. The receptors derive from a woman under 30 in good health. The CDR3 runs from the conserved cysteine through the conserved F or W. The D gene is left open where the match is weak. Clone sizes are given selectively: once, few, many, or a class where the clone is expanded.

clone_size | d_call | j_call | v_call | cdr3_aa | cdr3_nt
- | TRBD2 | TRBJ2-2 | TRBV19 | CASSILDSGWGTGELFF | TGTGCCAGTAGTATTCTTGATAGCGGGTGGGGAACCGGGGAGCTGTTTTTT
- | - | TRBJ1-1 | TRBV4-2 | CASSQEGVSSMNTEAFF | TGTGCCAGCAGCCAAGAAGGGGTTTCCTCCATGAACACTGAAGCTTTCTTT
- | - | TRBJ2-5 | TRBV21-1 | CASSTPPRETQYF | TGTGCCAGCAGTACCCCTCCGCGAGAGACCCAGTACTTC
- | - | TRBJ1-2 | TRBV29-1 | CSVVEGSSGYTF | TGCAGCGTTGTTGAGGGATCTAGTGGCTACACCTTC
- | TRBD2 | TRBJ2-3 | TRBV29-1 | CSVGGGADTQYF | TGCAGCGTCGGCGGGGGGGCCGATACGCAGTATTTT
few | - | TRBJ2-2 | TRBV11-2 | CASSLGTAVGELFF | TGTGCCAGCAGCCTGGGGACGGCGGTCGGGGAGCTGTTTTTT
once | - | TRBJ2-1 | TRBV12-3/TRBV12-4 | CASSRQAAPYDEQFF | TGTGCCAGCAGTCGGCAGGCGGCCCCTTACGATGAGCAGTTCTTC
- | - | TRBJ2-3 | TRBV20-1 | CSASNLHTDTQYF | TGCAGTGCTAGTAATCTCCACACAGATACGCAGTATTTT
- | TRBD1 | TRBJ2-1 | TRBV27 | CASSSPPGTGNYEQFF | TGTGCCAGCAGTTCCCCCCCAGGGACAGGGAACTATGAGCAGTTCTTC
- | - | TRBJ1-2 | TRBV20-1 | CSAVDVSSYGYTF | TGCAGTGCTGTAGATGTCAGCAGCTATGGCTACACCTTC
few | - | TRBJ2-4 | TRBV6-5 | CASSYSARAKNIQYF | TGTGCCAGCAGTTACTCGGCACGAGCCAAAAACATTCAGTACTTC
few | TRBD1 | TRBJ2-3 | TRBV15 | CATRPGTGVTDTQYF | TGTGCCACCAGGCCCGGGACAGGGGTAACAGATACGCAGTATTTT
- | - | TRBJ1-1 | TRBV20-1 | CSVTGQKAFF | TGCAGTGTTACTGGACAGAAAGCTTTCTTT
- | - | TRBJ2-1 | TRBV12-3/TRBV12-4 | CASSVGNQETQFF | TGTGCCAGCAGTGTGGGGAACCAAGAGACCCAGTTCTTC
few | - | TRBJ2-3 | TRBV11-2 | CASSQMPTDTQYF | TGTGCCAGCAGCCAAATGCCCACAGATACGCAGTATTTT
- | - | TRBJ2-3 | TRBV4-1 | CASSHPRGGSTDTQYF | TGCGCCAGCAGCCACCCTAGGGGGGGGAGCACAGATACGCAGTATTTT
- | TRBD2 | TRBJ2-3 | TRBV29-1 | CSVEGLAGAPDTQYF | TGCAGCGTTGAAGGACTAGCGGGAGCCCCAGATACGCAGTATTTT
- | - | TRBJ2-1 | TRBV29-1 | CSVLSNPANEQFF | TGCAGCGTTCTGTCCAACCCGGCCAATGAGCAGTTCTTC
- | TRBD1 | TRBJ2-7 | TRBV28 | CASSRTGAPYEQYF | TGTGCCAGCAGTCGGACAGGGGCCCCCTACGAGCAGTACTTC
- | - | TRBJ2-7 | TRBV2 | CASSEAPGSYEQYF | TGTGCCAGCAGTGAAGCCCCAGGATCTTACGAGCAGTACTTC
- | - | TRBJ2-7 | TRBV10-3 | CAISATSLVYEQYF | TGTGCCATCAGTGCGACTAGTTTGGTTTACGAGCAGTACTTC
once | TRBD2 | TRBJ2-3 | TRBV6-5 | CASSYSGLAGGRSTDTQYF | TGTGCCAGCAGTTACTCGGGACTAGCGGGGGGACGTAGCACAGATACGCAGTATTTT
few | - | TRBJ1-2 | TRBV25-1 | CASSVSGVYGYTF | TGTGCCAGCAGTGTGTCAGGGGTCTATGGCTACACCTTC
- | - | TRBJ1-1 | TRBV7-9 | CASSVAGGQGAFF | TGTGCCAGCAGCGTAGCTGGGGGCCAGGGGGCTTTCTTT
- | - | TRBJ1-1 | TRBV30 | CAWSPGAVMNTEAFF | TGTGCCTGGAGCCCTGGTGCGGTTATGAACACTGAAGCTTTCTTT
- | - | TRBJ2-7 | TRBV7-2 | CASSLGPRSDEQYF | TGTGCCAGCAGCTTAGGGCCCAGAAGCGATGAGCAGTACTTC
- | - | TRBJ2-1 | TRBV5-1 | CASSYTESSYNEQFF | TGCGCCAGCAGCTATACCGAGAGCTCCTACAATGAGCAGTTCTTC
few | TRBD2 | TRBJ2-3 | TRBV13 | CASSIWTSGKKDTQYF | TGTGCCAGCAGCATATGGACTAGCGGAAAGAAAGATACGCAGTATTTT
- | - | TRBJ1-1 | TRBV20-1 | CSAGAKAKNTEAFF | TGCAGTGCTGGAGCGAAGGCTAAGAACACTGAAGCTTTCTTT
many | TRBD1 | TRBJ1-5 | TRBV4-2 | CASSQEGGDREDQPQHF | TGTGCCAGCAGCCAGGAAGGAGGCGACAGGGAGGATCAGCCCCAGCATTTT
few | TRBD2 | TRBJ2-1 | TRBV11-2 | CASSEGRTSLGDEQFF | TGTGCCAGCAGCGAAGGGAGGACTAGCCTAGGGGATGAGCAGTTCTTC
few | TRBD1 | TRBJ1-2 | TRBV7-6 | CASSLAGGNGYTF | TGTGCCAGCAGCTTAGCAGGGGGCAATGGCTACACCTTC
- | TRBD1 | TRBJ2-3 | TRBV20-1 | CSARDLGTGSDTQYF | TGCAGTGCTAGAGATCTGGGGACAGGGTCAGATACGCAGTATTTT
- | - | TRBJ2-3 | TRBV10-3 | CAITPAASTDTQYF | TGTGCCATCACTCCAGCGGCTAGCACAGATACGCAGTATTTT
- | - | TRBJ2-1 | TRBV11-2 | CASSPEGGRGNEQFF | TGTGCCAGCAGCCCTGAGGGGGGGCGAGGCAATGAGCAGTTCTTC
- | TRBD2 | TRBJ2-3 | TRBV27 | CASSWGLAGGSDTQYF | TGTGCCAGCAGTTGGGGACTAGCGGGGGGATCAGATACGCAGTATTTT
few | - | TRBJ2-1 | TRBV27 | CASSLSGAAQNQFF | TGTGCCAGCAGTTTATCGGGGGCAGCACAAAATCAGTTCTTC
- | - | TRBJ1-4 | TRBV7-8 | CASSLAFGLKGGDEKLFF | TGTGCCAGCAGCTTAGCGTTTGGGCTAAAGGGAGGGGATGAAAAACTGTTTTTT
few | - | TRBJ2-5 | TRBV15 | CATSIPGTGETQYF | TGTGCCACCAGCATTCCCGGGACTGGAGAGACCCAGTACTTC
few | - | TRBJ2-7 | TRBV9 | CASSVGRSQYEQYF | TGTGCCAGCAGCGTAGGAAGGAGCCAGTACGAGCAGTACTTC
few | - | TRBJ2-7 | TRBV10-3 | CAISESEAGSLYEQYF | TGTGCCATCAGTGAATCCGAGGCCGGGTCGTTGTACGAGCAGTACTTC
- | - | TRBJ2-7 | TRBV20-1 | CSARAGTAREQYF | TGCAGTGCTAGAGCCGGGACCGCTAGGGAGCAGTACTTC
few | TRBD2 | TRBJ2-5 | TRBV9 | CASSVGTSGNEQYF | TGTGCCAGCAGCGTGGGGACTAGCGGCAATGAGCAGTACTTC
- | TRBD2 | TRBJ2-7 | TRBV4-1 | CASSPGGLAGREQYF | TGCGCCAGCAGCCCCGGTGGACTAGCGGGACGCGAGCAGTACTTC
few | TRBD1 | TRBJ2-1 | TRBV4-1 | CASSRNTGTEYNEQFF | TGCGCCAGCAGCCGGAATACCGGGACAGAGTACAATGAGCAGTTCTTC
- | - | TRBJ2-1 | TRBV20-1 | CSAKPSYNEQFF | TGCAGTGCCAAGCCTTCCTACAATGAGCAGTTCTTC
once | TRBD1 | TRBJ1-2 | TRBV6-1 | CASTGGDSYTF | TGTGCCAGCACAGGGGGCGATAGCTACACCTTC
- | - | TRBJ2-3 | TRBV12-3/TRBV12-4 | CASSLAERWTDTQYF | TGTGCCAGCAGTTTGGCGGAGCGGTGGACAGATACGCAGTATTTT
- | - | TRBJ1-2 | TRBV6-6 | CASLPGGSNYGYTF | TGTGCCAGCCTCCCGGGGGGCTCCAACTATGGCTACACCTTC
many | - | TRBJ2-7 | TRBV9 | CASSVGTSYEQYF | TGTGCCAGCAGTGTCGGGACAAGCTACGAGCAGTACTTC
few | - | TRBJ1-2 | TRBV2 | CASSETHWRGARYGYTF | TGTGCCAGCAGTGAAACTCACTGGCGAGGGGCTCGGTATGGCTACACCTTC
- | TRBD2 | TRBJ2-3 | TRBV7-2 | CASSLAGLAPTDTQYF | TGTGCCAGCAGCTTAGCCGGACTAGCCCCGACAGATACGCAGTATTTT
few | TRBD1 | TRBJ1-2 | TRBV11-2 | CASSRGTGLYGYTF | TGTGCCAGCAGCCGGGGGACAGGACTCTATGGCTACACCTTC
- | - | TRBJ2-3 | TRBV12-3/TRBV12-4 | CASSLESRGQDTQYF | TGTGCCAGCAGCCTTGAGTCCAGGGGTCAGGATACGCAGTATTTT
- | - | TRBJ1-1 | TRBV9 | CASSARVNTEAFF | TGTGCCAGCAGCGCCAGGGTGAACACTGAAGCTTTCTTT